The present TCR beta chain was sequenced within a study of shared clonotypes between healthy human individuals. The CDR3 sequence is 14 residues long. Germline V lookup: CDR1 MNHEY, CDR2 SVGAGI. The germline V and J ends were trimmed by 6 bases and 1 base, with 13 bases remaining between them. Profiled with immunoSEQ multiplex PCR; TCRdb holds only in-frame clones, not every one. The data contain a few million clones, under 97% of them singletons. The chain joins TRBV6-5 to TRBJ2-7; D is possibly TRBD1 (5 bases). Sequenced: naive CD4+ T cells sorted from blood. Subset meaning: CD45RA+ positively selected. This clonotype originated in a man younger than 30 in good health. The CDR3 DNA follows: TGTGCCAGCAGAACGAACAGGCGGTCCTACGAGCAGTACTTC. It specifies CASRTNRRSYEQYF.